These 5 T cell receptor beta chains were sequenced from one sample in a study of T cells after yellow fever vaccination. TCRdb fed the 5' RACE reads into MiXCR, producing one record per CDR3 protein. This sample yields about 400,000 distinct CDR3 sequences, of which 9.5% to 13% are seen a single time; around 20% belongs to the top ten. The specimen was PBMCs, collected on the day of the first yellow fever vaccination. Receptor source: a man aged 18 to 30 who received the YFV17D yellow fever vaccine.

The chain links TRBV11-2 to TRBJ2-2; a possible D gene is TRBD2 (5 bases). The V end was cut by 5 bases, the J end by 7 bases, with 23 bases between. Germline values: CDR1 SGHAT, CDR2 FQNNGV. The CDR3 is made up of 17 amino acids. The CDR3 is CASSTTSNKGGGGELFF. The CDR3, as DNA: TGTGCCAGCAGCACGACATCCAACAAGGGCGGAGGCGGGGAGCTGTTTTTT.

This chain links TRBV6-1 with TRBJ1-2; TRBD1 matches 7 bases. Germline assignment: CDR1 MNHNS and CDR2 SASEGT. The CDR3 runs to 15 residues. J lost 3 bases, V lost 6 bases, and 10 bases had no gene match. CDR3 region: CASSDDPGQHYGYTF. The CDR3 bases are TGTGCCAGCAGCGACGACCCGGGACAGCACTATGGCTACACCTTC.

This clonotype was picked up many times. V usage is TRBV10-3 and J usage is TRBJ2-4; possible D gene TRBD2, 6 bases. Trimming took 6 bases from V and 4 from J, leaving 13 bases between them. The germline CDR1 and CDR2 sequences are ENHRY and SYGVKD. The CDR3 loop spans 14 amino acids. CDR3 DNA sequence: TGTGCCATCAGCCCGACCGGGGGAAAAAACATTCAGTACTTC. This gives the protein CAISPTGGKNIQYF.

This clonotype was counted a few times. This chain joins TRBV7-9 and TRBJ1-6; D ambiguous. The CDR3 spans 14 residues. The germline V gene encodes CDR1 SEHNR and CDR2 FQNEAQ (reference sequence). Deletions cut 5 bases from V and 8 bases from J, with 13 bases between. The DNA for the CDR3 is TGTGCCAGCAGCCATAGGGCGGCCGATTCACCCCTCCACTTT. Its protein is CASSHRAADSPLHF.

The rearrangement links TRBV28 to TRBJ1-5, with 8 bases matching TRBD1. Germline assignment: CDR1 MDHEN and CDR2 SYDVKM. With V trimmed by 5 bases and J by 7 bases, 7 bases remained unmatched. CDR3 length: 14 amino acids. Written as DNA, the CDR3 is TGTGCCAGCAGTATCGGACAGGGAGAACAGCCCCAGCATTTT. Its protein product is CASSIGQGEQPQHF.